This T cell receptor beta chain appears in the sequencing data of a study of T-cell reconstitution after alpha-beta-depleted transplantation in children. Notes on the study in general: High day-60 TCRbeta diversity in some patients came from surviving recipient T cells and thymic progenitors.

On this clonotype itself: What it recognizes is unknown.

Construction of the TCRbeta library involved unique molecular identifiers. Using its own MiXCR run on the PCR reads, TCRdb lists one record per CDR3 protein. The table shows just under 350,000 distinct CDR3 sequences, with 15% to 20% occurring only once. There are 16 residues in the CDR3. CDR1 and CDR2 from the germline V gene are LGHDT and YNNKEL (reference sequence). V shed 0 bases and J shed 5 bases, with 14 bases lying between them. This clonotype was obtained from a male patient between 2 and 10 years old who had a stem cell transplant for acute lymphoblastic leukemia, so the T cells may come from the graft donor. The sequences come from PBMCs, mostly from graft donor cells, collected 360 days after TCRalphabeta/CD19-depleted stem cell transplant. The rearrangement joins TRBV3-1 to TRBJ2-1, with D possibly being TRBD2 (7 bases). CDR3: CASSQDWGGADNEQFF. In DNA form, the CDR3 reads TGTGCCAGCAGCCAAGATTGGGGGGGCGCGGACAATGAGCAGTTCTTC.